This entry lists 11 T cell receptor beta chains sequenced from one sample in a study of blood T cell repertoires in COVID-19. Measured with immunoSEQ multiplex PCR; TCRdb has only the in-frame clones, and not every one. Of under 200,000 clones detected, about 86% appear once; the ten largest clones hold under 3%. What was sequenced was peripheral blood. These receptors were collected from a human donor with acute or convalescent COVID-19. The donor label of this sample is uncertain.

The chain links TRBV27 to TRBJ2-1; the match to TRBD2 covers 7 bases. Looked up from germline, CDR1 is MNHEY and CDR2 is SMNVEV (reference sequence). CDR3 length: 17 amino acids. Losses at the gene ends were 2 bases for V and 5 bases for J; bases not matched to a gene: 12. The CDR3 DNA is TGTGCCAGCAGTTTAACCCGACTAGCTTTAGGGGACAATGAGCAGTTCTTC. Translation gives CASSLTRLALGDNEQFF.

This clone was detected only once. V is TRBV7-9 and J is TRBJ2-2; the match to TRBD1 covers 8 bases. J gave up 4 bases and V 5 bases, and 6 bases lay outside the gene matches. Germline CDR1 is SEHNR and CDR2 is FQNEAQ (reference sequence). The CDR3 has 15 residues. CDR3 sequence reads: CASSLTGGRTGELFF. The CDR3 bases are TGTGCCAGCAGCCTAACAGGGGGTCGCACCGGGGAGCTGTTTTTT.

J is TRBJ2-5 and V is TRBV28; possibly TRBD2 for D (7 bases). Per the germline V gene, CDR1 is MDHEN and CDR2 is SYDVKM. This CDR3 region has 14 residues. V was cut by 2 bases and J by 5 bases, with 12 bases left in between. The DNA of the CDR3 is TGTGCCAGCAGTTTAGGGGGGGGCGGGGAGACCCAGTACTTC. Protein: CASSLGGGGETQYF.

This clone is a singleton in its sample. The J gene is TRBJ1-5, the V gene TRBV6-5, with a tentative D call TRBD1 (5 bases). The V gene lost 6 bases and the J gene lost 0 bases, with 9 bases spanning the gap. Germline CDR1 and CDR2: MNHEY and SVGAGI. There are 14 residues in the CDR3. This CDR3 is CASSRGDSNQPQHF. In nucleotides, the CDR3 is TGTGCCAGCAGCCGGGGGGATAGCAATCAGCCCCAGCATTTT.

The chain combines TRBV4-2 with TRBJ1-4, with 7 bases lining up with TRBD1. The CDR3 consists of 15 residues. The V segment lost 0 bases and the J segment 5 bases; nucleotides outside the gene matches: 3. Germline V CDR1 and CDR2: LGHNA, YNFKEQ. The CDR3 region is CASSQDPGGNEKLFF. DNA of the CDR3: TGTGCCAGCAGCCAAGATCCAGGGGGGAATGAAAAACTGTTTTTT.

The chain links TRBV7-9 to TRBJ2-7; 9 bases line up with TRBD2. The CDR3 has 15 residues. J was trimmed by 5 bases and V by 5 bases; bases with no gene match: 10. Germline V gene sequence: CDR1 SEHNR, CDR2 FQNEAQ (reference sequence). Written as DNA, the CDR3 is TGTGCCAGCAGCCCGACCGGGACTAGCCCCCACGAGCAGTACTTC. This codes for CASSPTGTSPHEQYF.

The chain uses TRBV5-8 and TRBJ1-4; 7 nucleotides match TRBD1. Germline V gene lookup returns CDR1 SGHTS and CDR2 YDEGEE. The length of the CDR3 is 15 residues. The V gene end was trimmed by 2 bases and the J gene end by 3 bases; junction bases not matched to a gene: 4. CDR3: CASSLKGQPNEKLFF. CDR3 DNA sequence: TGTGCCAGCAGCTTAAAGGGACAGCCTAATGAAAAACTGTTTTTT.

The chain recombines TRBV12-3 or TRBV12-4 with TRBJ1-4; D not certain. The CDR3 totals 13 residues. The V gene lost 5 bases and the J gene lost 8 bases, with 12 bases spanning the gap. CDR3 amino acids: CASSPEAREKLFF. The CDR3 nucleotides are TGTGCCAGCAGTCCAGAGGCGCGGGAAAAACTGTTTTTT.

The V gene is TRBV30, the J gene TRBJ1-2; 7 positions match TRBD1. Germline CDR1 GTSNPN, CDR2 SVGIG (reference sequence). The CDR3 spans 13 residues. Trimming cost V 2 bases and J 2 bases; bases outside gene matches: 2. The CDR3: CAWSHRGNYGYTF. The CDR3 DNA reads TGTGCCTGGAGTCACAGGGGAAACTATGGCTACACCTTC.

This chain connects TRBV3-1 (or the pseudogene TRBV3-2) to TRBJ2-1; D not certain. Trimming took off 0 bases at V and 1 base at J, with 7 bases between the two ends. CDR1 LGHDT and CDR2 YNNKEL come from the germline V gene (reference sequence). This CDR3 has 15 residues. In DNA, the CDR3 is TGTGCCAGCAGCCAAGAGCGGCGGTCCTACAATGAGCAGTTCTTC. This sequence encodes CASSQERRSYNEQFF.

This chain links TRBV7-3 with TRBJ2-1, with TRBD2 as a possible D gene (6 bases). From germline, CDR1 is SGHTA and CDR2 FQGTGA. The CDR3 is 15 amino acids. V was cut by 4 bases and J by 0 bases, with 10 bases left in between. Here the CDR3 reads CASSYQTSSYNEQFF. DNA for the CDR3: TGTGCCAGCAGCTATCAGACTAGCTCCTACAATGAGCAGTTCTTC.